Listed below are T cell receptor beta chains from one sample, sequenced in a study of blood T cell repertoires in COVID-19. Clones were sequenced by immunoSEQ multiplex PCR, and TCRdb holds only the in-frame ones, with some missing. The sample shows over 200,000 clones, 80% to 90% of them seen only once. The sequenced sample consisted of PBMCs or T cells enriched from blood (not recorded which). These receptors were taken from a woman aged 45-65 years who had recovered from COVID-19. The CDR3 runs from the conserved cysteine through the conserved F or W. The D gene is left open where the match is weak. Rows give clone size only sometimes, using once, few, many, or a class for an expanded clone.

size	V	J	D	CDR3	DNA
NA	TRBV13	TRBJ2-1	TRBD2	CASSLMGSSGGRRNNEQFF	TGTGCCAGCAGCTTGATGGGTAGTTCAGGCGGGAGAAGAAACAATGAGCAGTTCTTC
NA	TRBV27	TRBJ1-1	NA	CASYFSSTNTEAFF	TGTGCCAGCTACTTTAGTTCAACGAACACTGAAGCTTTCTTT
once	TRBV7-8	TRBJ2-3	NA	CASAHPFPDTQYF	TGTGCCAGCGCACACCCCTTCCCAGATACGCAGTATTTT
NA	TRBV2	TRBJ2-6	TRBD2	CASTGTGGSGANVLTF	TGTGCCAGCACGGGCACGGGGGGCTCTGGGGCCAACGTCCTGACTTTC
NA	TRBV9	TRBJ2-2	NA	CASSVEGGNTGELFF	TGTGCCAGCAGCGTAGAGGGAGGAAACACCGGGGAGCTGTTTTTT
NA	TRBV27	TRBJ2-7	TRBD1	CASSDGTGSYEQYF	TGTGCCAGCAGCGATGGGACAGGCTCCTACGAGCAGTACTTC
NA	TRBV19	TRBJ1-2	TRBD1	CASSVGGWTGEYYGYTF	TGTGCCAGTTCCGTTGGTGGATGGACAGGAGAGTACTATGGCTACACCTTC
once	TRBV4-2	TRBJ2-1	TRBD1	CASSQDAGQGADEQFF	TGTGCCAGCAGCCAAGATGCGGGACAGGGGGCTGATGAGCAGTTCTTC
NA	TRBV3-1/TRBV3-2	TRBJ1-1	NA	CASSLPDRHTEAFF	TGTGCCAGCAGCCTTCCAGACAGGCACACTGAAGCTTTCTTT
NA	TRBV1	TRBJ2-6	NA	CTSSQSCGANVLTF	TGCACCAGCAGCCAATCTTGTGGGGCCAACGTCCTGACTTTC
once	TRBV10-3	TRBJ2-1	TRBD2	CAISESGSGRIEQFF	TGTGCCATCAGTGAGTCGGGTAGCGGGAGGATTGAGCAGTTCTTC
NA	TRBV28	TRBJ2-1	TRBD2	CASSFWREAPYNEQFF	TGTGCCAGCAGTTTCTGGCGGGAGGCCCCCTACAATGAGCAGTTCTTC
few	TRBV7-9	TRBJ2-2	NA	CASSLYGKGTGELFF	TGTGCCAGCAGCTTATACGGGAAAGGCACCGGGGAGCTGTTTTTT
NA	TRBV27	TRBJ2-5	TRBD2	CASSNRLAGEETQYF	TGTGCCAGCAGTAACCGACTAGCGGGGGAAGAGACCCAGTACTTC
NA	TRBV19	TRBJ1-2	NA	CASTTGSPIYGYTF	TGTGCCAGCACAACAGGGTCCCCCATCTATGGCTACACCTTC
NA	TRBV4-1	TRBJ1-5	NA	CASSQNGQRNQPQHF	TGCGCCAGCAGCCAGAACGGACAACGGAATCAGCCCCAGCATTTT
NA	TRBV5-1	TRBJ2-1	TRBD1	CASQTGSYSYNEQFF	TGCGCCAGCCAGACAGGGTCCTACTCCTACAATGAGCAGTTCTTC
NA	TRBV3-1/TRBV3-2	TRBJ2-7	TRBD2	CASSQSAGVVHEQYF	TGTGCCAGCAGCCAAAGTGCGGGAGTCGTTCACGAGCAGTACTTC
once	TRBV15	TRBJ2-3	TRBD2	CATSRDRGGTSKYF	TGTGCCACCAGCAGAGATAGGGGAGGGACTAGCAAGTATTTT
NA	TRBV9	TRBJ2-3	NA	CASSVGVPPGADTQYF	TGTGCCAGCAGCGTAGGGGTGCCGCCAGGTGCAGATACGCAGTATTTT
NA	TRBV2	TRBJ2-1	TRBD2	CASRLTSGSYNEQFF	TGTGCCAGCAGGCTTACTAGCGGGAGCTACAATGAGCAGTTCTTC
NA	TRBV28	TRBJ1-4	TRBD1	CASSFARTGSLNEKLFF	TGTGCCAGCAGTTTCGCCCGGACAGGGTCGCTTAATGAAAAACTGTTTTTT
NA	TRBV12-5	TRBJ2-7	TRBD1	CASGLQGATYEQYF	TGTGCTAGTGGTTTACAGGGGGCCACCTACGAGCAGTACTTC
NA	TRBV6-5	TRBJ1-2	TRBD1	CASSKGQENYGYTF	TGTGCCAGCAGTAAGGGACAGGAGAACTATGGCTACACCTTC
NA	TRBV27	TRBJ1-4	TRBD1	CASKPFPGQVNEKLFF	TGTGCCAGCAAGCCTTTTCCGGGACAGGTGAATGAAAAACTGTTTTTT
NA	TRBV28	TRBJ2-5	TRBD2	CASSLRGRVEETQYF	TGTGCCAGCAGTTTACGCGGGAGGGTGGAAGAGACCCAGTACTTC
NA	TRBV5-1	TRBJ1-1	TRBD1	CASSHGGTGNTEAFF	TGCGCCAGCAGCCACGGAGGGACAGGGAACACTGAAGCTTTCTTT
once	TRBV6-1	TRBJ2-2	TRBD2	CASSKEGLAGGPYTGELFF	TGTGCCAGCAGTAAAGAGGGACTAGCGGGAGGGCCGTACACCGGGGAGCTGTTTTTT
NA	TRBV5-1	TRBJ2-2	TRBD2	CASSSALAGANTGELFF	TGCGCCAGCAGCTCTGCCCTAGCGGGTGCGAACACCGGGGAGCTGTTTTTT
few	TRBV27	TRBJ1-2	TRBD1	CASSADRANGYTF	TGTGCCAGCAGTGCCGACAGGGCGAATGGCTACACCTTC
NA	TRBV7-9	TRBJ2-2	NA	CASSLLGANTGELFF	TGTGCCAGCAGCTTACTAGGGGCGAACACCGGGGAGCTGTTTTTT